This is a list of T cell receptor beta chains from one sample in a study of shared clonotypes between healthy human individuals. The table came from immunoSEQ multiplex PCR; TCRdb's copy has only in-frame clones and leaves some out. This table holds about 1 million clones, 75% found once. Source material: memory CD4+ T cells sorted from blood. These receptor sequences come from a man between 18 and 35 years old in good health. The CDR3 runs from the conserved cysteine through the conserved F or W. The size entry is marked missing in some rows and otherwise reads once, few, many or a size class.

J gene	V gene	clone size	CDR3 protein
TRBJ2-1	TRBV5-4	-	CASSLDSQEQFF
TRBJ2-5	TRBV10-3	-	CATGRDQGIQETQYF
TRBJ2-7	TRBV6-6	-	CASSYSPRVSPYEQYF
TRBJ1-1	TRBV7-9	-	CASSRAGGAIPEAFF
TRBJ2-3	TRBV5-1	-	CASSPGQLSTDTQYF
TRBJ2-3	TRBV30	once	CAWSGSRQSPSTDTQYF
TRBJ1-4	TRBV19	once	CASKAGQGGEKLFF
TRBJ2-1	TRBV10-3	-	CAISEPGQGAVNEQFF
TRBJ1-3	TRBV7-6	once	CASSLGIVGNTIYF
TRBJ2-1	TRBV11-2	-	CASSPMLGSSSYNEQFF
TRBJ1-1	TRBV7-9	-	CATSRGDTEAFF
TRBJ2-7	TRBV14	-	CASSLSGTTYEQYF
TRBJ2-2	TRBV28	-	CASSTGLNGELFF
TRBJ1-6	TRBV10-2	few	CASSESSGRGQSPLHF
TRBJ2-1	TRBV29-1	-	CSVPGDERTYNEQFF
TRBJ2-5	TRBV7-9	-	CASRSDRNKETQYF
TRBJ2-7	TRBV6-1	-	CASSERSGGPYEQYF
TRBJ2-7	TRBV10-3	-	CAISDHTGAEQYF
TRBJ2-4	TRBV7-2	-	CASSRIGPKNIQYF
TRBJ2-5	TRBV5-4	-	CASSLGQNQETQYF
TRBJ2-1	TRBV11-2	-	CASSLDGRSYNEQFF
TRBJ1-6	TRBV18	-	CASSPNYPGQGVYNSPLHF
TRBJ2-1	TRBV30	-	CAWRIIRGTSGSRGEQFF
TRBJ2-1	TRBV20-1	-	CSASNNEQFF
TRBJ2-7	TRBV9	-	CASSGRTGGNNEQYF
TRBJ2-6	TRBV2	-	CASSESQGRANVLTF
TRBJ1-2	TRBV9	-	CASSVDWDSYGYTF
TRBJ2-6	TRBV29-1	-	CSVEEVSGANVLTF
TRBJ1-1	TRBV15	-	CATSREAVLMNTEAFF
TRBJ1-3	TRBV6-5	few	CASRGTGGLGNTIYF
TRBJ2-3	TRBV4-3	-	CASSQDWSSQGNTQYF
TRBJ2-1	TRBV29-1	-	CSVGTSGVYNEQFF
TRBJ2-1	TRBV28	-	CASFTGVYVNEQFF
TRBJ1-2	TRBV20-1	-	CSVPSGEGYTF
TRBJ2-2	TRBV7-2	-	CASSSRLSGYTGELFF
TRBJ2-3	TRBV7-2	-	CASSWAGAEDTQYF
TRBJ1-2	TRBV5-1	-	CASSTGTGDNYGYTF
TRBJ2-5	TRBV27	-	CASGGWQETQYF
TRBJ1-4	TRBV30	few	CAWSDPGKLFF
TRBJ1-1	TRBV6-1	-	CASSALTGAVYTEAFF